Included here is one T cell receptor (beta chain) sequence, with context. This receptor's antigen is unknown. Library prep was done by 5' RACE. The input for every TCR library was around 3.5 ug of total RNA. For each sample, cDNA was synthesized in eight separate reactions using SMARTScribe reverse transcriptase. Unique molecular identifiers containing a 6-nucleotide sample barcode were introduced through template switching during cDNA synthesis. TCRalpha and TCRbeta cDNA was amplified by two nested PCRs of approximately 16 and 10 cycles, with bead purification after each PCR. Before amplification, the cDNA was treated with uracil DNA-glycosylase and purified using the QIAquick PCR purification kit. The second PCR added Illumina TruSeq-compatible adapters along with sample-specific barcodes. Library quality and concentration were checked on TapeStation and Qubit, and libraries were pooled at around 5.3 ng each. Sequencing of the pooled libraries was done on an Illumina HiSeq2500 single-index Rapid Run using custom sequencing primers and 2 x 100 bp reads. Concerning the study's data processing: PCR and sequencing errors were corrected by UMI-based consensus assembly using MiGEC version 1.2.6. MiXCR version 2.1.1 was used for V(D)J alignment, clonotype assembly and CDR3 extraction. Normalisation of gene usage, clonotype sharing and MAIT/NKT TCR abundance was achieved by analysing the top 1000, 10 000 and 20 000 clonotypes per sample. Diversity was computed as the inverse Simpson index with the vegan R package after downsampling to 27 000 UMIs. Paired Mann-Whitney U tests on discordant twin pairs were used, with Benjamini-Hochberg multiple-testing correction. TCRdb reprocessed the reads into one record per CDR3 protein sequence, lacking DNA. None of the V and J calls come from the authors' own analysis; TCRdb made them. The table for this sample shows about 350,000 distinct CDR3 sequences. Over 2% of the sample is in the top ten clones.

This record belongs to a study of monozygotic twins with inflammatory bowel disease (dated by TCRdb to between 2017 and 2020). Notes on the research overall: The complete study included about 30 monozygotic twin pairs: 19 IBD-discordant Danish pairs and nine German pairs, of which four were IBD-concordant and five were IBD-discordant. Within discordant pairs, disease-associated traits were sought mainly by comparing IBD patients with their genetically identical healthy co-twins. Each individual had, on average, about 151 000 unique TCRalpha sequences and 181 000 unique TCRbeta sequences available for analysis. What the work shows at the level of the full study, not this receptor alone: Repertoire similarity did not differ between concordant and discordant twins, possibly due to limited statistical power. Distinction between different T cell subtypes could not be achieved in the analysis. Compared with healthy twins, IBD patients had fewer clonotypes in common with other individuals, a difference most pronounced in patients showing signs of disease activity. A decrease in TCRbeta repertoire diversity, as measured by inverse Simpson index, was observed in IBD patients compared with their healthy co-twins. No single strong signal or clonotype linked to IBD turned up in the results, so the idea that one exists was not supported. Background noise and inter-individual variability may have been introduced into the repertoires by the differing immunosuppressive treatments among patients.

From each donor, a 2.5 ml peripheral blood sample was drawn into PAXgene tubes and stored at -80 degrees C. Total RNA was isolated from whole blood with the PAXgene blood miRNA kit on an automated QIAcube, without T cell sorting. Peripheral blood from monozygotic twin pairs, either concordant or discordant for inflammatory bowel disease, underwent deep TCRalpha and TCRbeta repertoire profiling that used unique molecular barcoding. Smoking habits were recorded for all twin pairs, and each individual was classified as a current, former or never smoker. This receptor was taken from a human donor with ulcerative colitis or Crohn's disease, or a healthy co-twin of an affected twin (not recorded which). Sequencing input: blood.

The CDR3 region has the sequence CASSFGPGTDYEQYF. The chain joins TRBV5-1 to TRBJ2-7; the TRBD1 assignment by TCRdb is unverifiable without DNA. From a lookup of the germline V gene, CDR1 and CDR2 are SGHRS and YFSETQ. Counted from cysteine to phenylalanine, this CDR3 has 15 amino acids. DNA was not recorded.